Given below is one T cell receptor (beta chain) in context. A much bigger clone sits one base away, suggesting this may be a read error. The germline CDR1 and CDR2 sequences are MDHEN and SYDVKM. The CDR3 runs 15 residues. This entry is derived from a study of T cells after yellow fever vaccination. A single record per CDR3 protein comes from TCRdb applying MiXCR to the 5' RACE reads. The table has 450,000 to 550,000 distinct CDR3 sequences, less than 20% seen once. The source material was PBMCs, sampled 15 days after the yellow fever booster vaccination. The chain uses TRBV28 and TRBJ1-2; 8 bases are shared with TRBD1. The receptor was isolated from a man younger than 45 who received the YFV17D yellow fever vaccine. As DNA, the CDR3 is TGTGTCAGCAAATCCGGACAGGGCGTGGAGAATGGCTACACCTTC. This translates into CVSKSGQGVENGYTF.